Presented here are 13 T cell receptor beta chains from one specimen sequenced in a study of blood T cell repertoires in COVID-19. Assay used: immunoSEQ multiplex PCR; TCRdb lists only in-frame clones, some missing. The table records under 150,000 clones, 84% of them present only once. Input material: PBMCs or T cells enriched from blood (not recorded which). These receptors were collected from a man in his forties or fifties with acute COVID-19.

V usage is TRBV7-8 and J usage is TRBJ2-7, with D possibly TRBD2 on 6 matching bases. Trimming removed 4 bases at V and 0 bases at J, with 16 bases between. The germline V gene encodes CDR1 SGHVS and CDR2 FQNEAQ. CDR3 length: 16 residues. The CDR3 coding sequence is TGTGCCAGCAGCTGGGGGGTGACTAGGGGCTCCTACGAGCAGTACTTC. Translation gives CASSWGVTRGSYEQYF.

The V and J genes are TRBV19 and TRBJ1-3; TRBD1 aligns across 7 bases. The germline gives CDR1 LNHDA, CDR2 SQIVND (reference sequence). The CDR3 runs 15 residues. Trimming cost V 6 bases and J 4 bases; bases outside gene matches: 9. The CDR3 region is CASSLNRDSGNTIYF. CDR3 DNA: TGTGCCAGTAGCCTTAACCGGGACAGCGGAAACACCATATATTTT.

A note on this clone: Relative to the germline gene, one junction end is altered; a read error may explain this. The chain has TRBV18 and TRBJ2-6; D call uncertain. The CDR3 loop spans 11 amino acids. Germline values: CDR1 KGHSH, CDR2 LQKENI. For the CDR3, the DNA is TGTGCCAGCTCACCGGCCGACGTCCTGACTTTC. Its translation is CASSPADVLTF.

This clone was seen just once. The rearrangement links TRBV4-2 to TRBJ2-3, with 9 bases identical to TRBD2. Germline values: CDR1 LGHNA, CDR2 YNFKEQ. The CDR3 is made up of 15 amino acids. V shed 4 bases, J shed 6 bases, and the junction held 8 bases outside the gene matches. CDR3 sequence reads: CASSPQRGATDTQYF. CDR3 coding DNA: TGTGCCAGCAGCCCCCAGCGGGGGGCCACGGATACGCAGTATTTT.

The chain links TRBV7-9 to TRBJ2-7; D uncertain. Trimming stripped 1 base from V and 2 bases from J, with 18 bases between. Germline CDR1 is SEHNR and CDR2 is FQNEAQ (reference sequence). This CDR3 comprises 17 residues. CDR3 amino acids: CASSLVSGPARPYEQYF. DNA of the CDR3: TGTGCCAGCAGCTTAGTGTCGGGTCCTGCGCGCCCCTACGAGCAGTACTTC.

This clone appeared a few times. The chain has TRBV4-2 and TRBJ1-6, with D hard to call. Germline V gives CDR1 LGHNA, CDR2 YNFKEQ. V gave up 4 bases and J gave up 8 bases, with 15 bases separating them. The CDR3 is 15 residues long. CDR3 coding DNA: TGTGCCAGCAGCCGGGAGGGTGGTGGCGATTCACCCCTCCACTTT. Protein sequence: CASSREGGGDSPLHF.

This rearrangement joins TRBV2 to TRBJ2-3; TRBD2 matches at 11 bases. The junction had 7 bases not matched to a gene; V was cut back by 8 bases and J by 9 bases. The CDR3 spans 13 residues. Germline CDR1 reads SNHLY; CDR2 reads FYNNEI. CDR3 in DNA: TGTGCCAGCGGAACTAGCGGGGGATGGACGCAGTATTTT. This translates into CASGTSGGWTQYF.

This clone turned up a few times. CDR3 amino acids: CASSPGQGGVYTF. CDR3 coding DNA: TGTGCCAGCAGCCCGGGACAGGGCGGGGTCTACACCTTC. This chain uses TRBV6-5 with TRBJ1-2, with 9 bases fitting TRBD1. The CDR3 is made up of 13 amino acids. CDR1 and CDR2 (germline): MNHEY, SVGAGI. The ends lost 6 bases at V and 10 bases at J; junction bases unmatched: 9.

The chain recombines TRBV28 with TRBJ2-1; a possible D gene is TRBD2 (5 bases). Germline V gene data show CDR1 as MDHEN and CDR2 as SYDVKM. The V end lost 5 bases, the J end lost 3 bases, and 8 bases lay between the germline ends. The CDR3 spans 13 residues. The CDR3 bases are TGTGCCAGCAGTGGTAGCGACTACAATGAGCAGTTCTTC. Protein product: CASSGSDYNEQFF.

In DNA form, the CDR3 reads TGTGCCAGCACCAACAGGGGCACTGAAGCTTTCTTT. Translating it yields CASTNRGTEAFF. The rearrangement uses TRBV6-5 and TRBJ1-1, with 7 bases matching TRBD1. Germline CDR1 reads MNHEY; CDR2 reads SVGAGI. The trim removed 7 bases at V and 4 bases at J, leaving 3 bases unmatched. CDR3 size: 12 residues.

V gene TRBV4-3 combines with J gene TRBJ2-7; 7 positions agree with TRBD1. The CDR3 covers 16 residues. The germline V gene has CDR1 LGHNA and CDR2 YSLEER. V lost 0 bases and J lost 3; bases outside the gene matches: 8. The CDR3 DNA is TGCGCCAGCAGCCAAGATTGGTCAGGGGGTATCTACGAGCAGTACTTC. Its translation is CASSQDWSGGIYEQYF.

The V call is TRBV29-1, the J call TRBJ1-5; possible D gene TRBD1, 5 bases. CDR1 SQVTM and CDR2 ANQGSEA come from the germline V gene. The CDR3 covers 12 residues. The CDR3 sequence: CRGLQGGQPQHF. CDR3 sequence (DNA): TGCAGAGGGCTCCAGGGAGGTCAGCCCCAGCATTTT.

The rearrangement joins TRBV9 to TRBJ1-3; maybe TRBD1 (5 bases). CDR1 and CDR2 (germline): SGDLS, YYNGEE. V gave up 3 bases and J gave up 0 bases, with 13 bases separating them. The CDR3 totals 16 residues. CDR3 nucleotides: TGTGCCAGCAGCGGAGCGGGGGGGGACTCTGGAAACACCATATATTTT. Its translation: CASSGAGGDSGNTIYF.